The clone carrying this T cell receptor (beta chain) came up a few times. The data stem from a study of T-cell memory formation after mild COVID-19. TCRdb fed the 5' RACE reads into MiXCR, producing one record per CDR3 protein. The repertoire holds some 490,000 distinct CDR3 sequences, with roughly 18% as singletons. This TCR derives from an adult woman who had mild COVID-19 (a few samples of this study predate the infection). Cell type and time point are not known. The sequenced material came from PBMCs or a T cell subset sorted from them (not recorded which).

The CDR3 loop is CSARHPQGPKNIQYF. The CDR3 DNA reads TGCAGTGCTAGACACCCCCAAGGGCCCAAAAACATTCAGTACTTC. The chain links TRBV20-1 to TRBJ2-4; D is unresolved. Germline V CDR1 and CDR2: DFQATT, SNEGSKA (reference sequence). Trimming took off 2 bases at V and 2 bases at J, with 13 bases between the two ends. The CDR3 spans 15 residues.